Listed below are T cell receptor beta chains from one sample, sequenced in a study of blood T cell repertoires in COVID-19. The assay was immunoSEQ multiplex PCR, and TCRdb's table has in-frame clones only and misses some. The sample consists of about 350,000 clones, around 87% of them appearing once. Material for sequencing was peripheral blood. All receptors derive from a woman aged 50 to 60 with COVID-19, enrolled during active disease. Both conserved end residues are part of each CDR3. D genes are given only for firm matches. Only some rows state a clone size, as once, few, many or a class for expanded clones.

v_gene	d_gene	j_gene	abundance	CDR3nt	CDR3aa
TRBV5-1	TRBD1	TRBJ2-7	.	TGCGCCAGCAGCTTATCCGCGGGACAGGGGGCGTCCGAGCAGTACTTC	CASSLSAGQGASEQYF
TRBV7-8	.	TRBJ1-5	.	TGTGCCAGCAGCGCGGGAGGGCCCCAGCATTTT	CASSAGGPQHF
TRBV2	.	TRBJ1-5	.	TGTGCCAGCAGTTGGGACGGGACAAATCAGCCCCAGCATTTT	CASSWDGTNQPQHF
TRBV4-2	TRBD2	TRBJ2-4	once	TGTGCCAGCAGCCAAGATCTTAGGACTAGCGGGAATCCGCCTGACATTCAGTACTTC	CASSQDLRTSGNPPDIQYF
TRBV4-2	.	TRBJ1-1	.	TGTGCCAGCAGCCCCCCAAGGGGCACTGAAGCTTTCTTT	CASSPPRGTEAFF
TRBV6-5	TRBD1	TRBJ1-1	once	TGTGCCAGCGGGGGCGAGACAGGGAGGTACACTGAAGCTTTCTTT	CASGGETGRYTEAFF
TRBV7-8	.	TRBJ1-2	.	TGTGCCAGCAGCCCACCCCGCCTCGTTGGCACCTATGGCTACACCTTC	CASSPPRLVGTYGYTF
TRBV4-3	TRBD1	TRBJ2-7	.	TGCGCCAGCAGCCAAGCCCCCGGGACAGGGTACGAGCAGTACTTC	CASSQAPGTGYEQYF
TRBV3-1/TRBV3-2	.	TRBJ2-5	.	TGTGCCAGCAGCCGAGGCCTTTCCCCGCAAAAAGAGACCCAGTACTTC	CASSRGLSPQKETQYF
TRBV5-8	TRBD2	TRBJ2-7	.	TGTGCCAGCAGCTTGGGCATGCTGACTAGCGGGGAAAAGGAGCAGTACTTC	CASSLGMLTSGEKEQYF
TRBV18	TRBD2	TRBJ2-1	.	TGTGCCAGCTCACCACGGATAGCGGGAGGGGATGAGCAGTTCTTC	CASSPRIAGGDEQFF
TRBV4-2	.	TRBJ2-6	.	TGTGCCAGCAGCCAAGAGACAGGTGTAAGCTCTGGGGCCAACGTCCTGACTTTC	CASSQETGVSSGANVLTF
TRBV15	.	TRBJ1-2	.	TGTGCCACCAGGGATGAAACAGGGTTTCGTGGCTACACCTTC	CATRDETGFRGYTF
TRBV6-2/TRBV6-3	.	TRBJ2-3	.	TGTGCCAGCAGTTCGAGCCCAGATACGCAGTATTTT	CASSSSPDTQYF
TRBV4-1	TRBD1	TRBJ2-5	few	TGCGCCAGCAGCCAGTGGGGACAGACCCAAGAGACCCAGTACTTC	CASSQWGQTQETQYF
TRBV9	.	TRBJ2-1	once	TGTGCCAGCAGCCCGGAGGGGGGGAGGGCTCCGTTCTTC	CASSPEGGRAPFF
TRBV6-5	.	TRBJ1-2	.	TGTGCCAGCAGTTACAAGAAATCGGTTGGCTACACCTTC	CASSYKKSVGYTF
TRBV19	TRBD1	TRBJ1-6	.	TGTGCCAGTAGTCTTACCGCGGGACAGGGAATTTCACCCCTCCACTTT	CASSLTAGQGISPLHF
TRBV5-4	.	TRBJ1-1	.	TGTGCCAGCAGCAGTCGGGAGGGGCAGGGGACTGAAGCTTTCTTT	CASSSREGQGTEAFF
TRBV24-1	.	TRBJ1-5	.	TGTGCCACCAGTTTGCGTAATCAGCCCCAGCATTTT	CATSLRNQPQHF
TRBV15	.	TRBJ1-2	.	TGTGCCACCACTTTAACCAGGGTTTTAGACTATGGCTACACCTTC	CATTLTRVLDYGYTF
TRBV7-2	.	TRBJ2-1	.	TGTGCCAGCAGCTTAACTAGCCTCAATGAGCAGTTCTTC	CASSLTSLNEQFF
TRBV4-2	.	TRBJ2-3	.	TGTGCCAGCAGCCAAGGAATCAGAGGGAGGCCTTTCGCAGATACGCAGTATTTT	CASSQGIRGRPFADTQYF
TRBV24-1	TRBD1	TRBJ2-7	.	TGTGCCACCAGTGGCGGACAGGGTGGTTTTTCCGAGCAGTACTTC	CATSGGQGGFSEQYF
TRBV9	.	TRBJ1-3	once	TGTGCCAGCAGCAACCCAGGGGCGAAGGGGGGAAACACCATATATTTT	CASSNPGAKGGNTIYF
TRBV19	.	TRBJ2-7	.	TGTGCCAGTAGTATGCAGGGCTACGAGCAGTACTTC	CASSMQGYEQYF
TRBV7-2	.	TRBJ1-5	.	TGTGCCAGCAACATAGACGGGGGGAATCAGCCCCAGCATTTT	CASNIDGGNQPQHF
TRBV4-1	TRBD2	TRBJ2-1	few	TGCGCCAGCAGCCAGGGGGGGTTCGACGTTGAGCAGTTCTTC	CASSQGGFDVEQFF
TRBV6-5	.	TRBJ2-7	.	TGTGCCAGCAGTCACCGGACTGATACCTACGAGCAGTACTTC	CASSHRTDTYEQYF
TRBV5-4	TRBD1	TRBJ1-2	.	TGTGCCAGCAGTCTGGACAGGACTAACTATGGCTACACCTTC	CASSLDRTNYGYTF
TRBV30	.	TRBJ2-1	.	TGTGCCTGGGCATGGGGCTCCTCGAACTACAATGAGCAGTTCTTC	CAWAWGSSNYNEQFF
TRBV5-4	.	TRBJ1-3	many	TGTGCCAGCAGCGGCAGGGATGGAAACACCATATATTTT	CASSGRDGNTIYF
TRBV7-9	.	TRBJ2-7	.	TGTGCCAGCAGTTACAATATGCGGGAGCAGTACTTC	CASSYNMREQYF
TRBV6-6	TRBD1	TRBJ1-2	.	TGTGCCAGCAGACGACAGGGCGGGGGGAGCTACTACTATGGCTACACCTTC	CASRRQGGGSYYYGYTF
TRBV18	.	TRBJ2-1	.	TGTGCCAGCTCACCGGGGCCAGGCTCCTACAATGAGCAGTTCTTC	CASSPGPGSYNEQFF
TRBV2	.	TRBJ1-1	.	TGTGCCAGCAGTGATTTGGGTTTAGCGAACACTGAAGCTTTCTTT	CASSDLGLANTEAFF
TRBV24-1	.	TRBJ1-1	.	TGTGCCACCAGCCGCGGGTCCGCAGGAATCATGAACACTGAAGCTTTCTTT	CATSRGSAGIMNTEAFF
TRBV4-2	.	TRBJ2-7	few	TGTGCCAGCAGCCAAGATGGCGGCCGCCCTACCGAGCAGTACTTC	CASSQDGGRPTEQYF
TRBV12-3/TRBV12-4	.	TRBJ1-1	.	TGTGCCAGCAGTTTGGTGTTCCTACAGGGAGCTTTCTTT	CASSLVFLQGAFF
TRBV5-4	.	TRBJ2-7	.	TGTGCCAGCAGCTTGGCCTGGGCAGCCTTGGGTGAGCAGTACTTC	CASSLAWAALGEQYF
TRBV4-1	TRBD2	TRBJ2-7	.	TGCGCCAGCAGCCAAGAGGGGACTAGCGGGACCCGCTACGAGCAGTACTTC	CASSQEGTSGTRYEQYF
TRBV30	TRBD2	TRBJ2-2	.	TGTGCCTGGAGTGACCCTCGGACTAGGAATCCCGGGGAGCTGTTTTTT	CAWSDPRTRNPGELFF
TRBV9	TRBD1	TRBJ2-3	.	TGTGCCAGCGGCCGGGACAGGGCCACAGATACGCAGTATTTT	CASGRDRATDTQYF
TRBV5-1	.	TRBJ1-3	.	TGCGCCAGCAGCTTGACAGCCTTCTCTGGAAACACCATATATTTT	CASSLTAFSGNTIYF
TRBV15	TRBD1	TRBJ1-2	.	TGTGCCACCAGCAGCGGACAGGGGGGCTACACCTTC	CATSSGQGGYTF
TRBV3-1/TRBV3-2	TRBD2	TRBJ2-5	.	TGTGCCAGCAGCCAAGGGACTAGCGGAGAGACCCAGTACTTC	CASSQGTSGETQYF
TRBV3-1/TRBV3-2	TRBD2	TRBJ2-3	.	TGTGCCAGCAGTTGGGGACTAGCGGGAAGAACTCCTAGCACAGATACGCAGTATTTT	CASSWGLAGRTPSTDTQYF
TRBV9	.	TRBJ1-3	.	TGTGCCAGCAGCGCACGGGTCTCCGGCTCTGGAAACACCATATATTTT	CASSARVSGSGNTIYF
TRBV7-9	.	TRBJ2-2	.	TGTGCCAGCGCATTCGGACACCAGAACACCGGGGAGCTGTTTTTT	CASAFGHQNTGELFF
TRBV7-2	.	TRBJ1-1	.	TGTGCCAGCAGCCCCGGACAGAGGAACACTGAAGCTTTCTTT	CASSPGQRNTEAFF
TRBV7-2	.	TRBJ2-3	few	TGTGCCAGCAGCTCGTACCAGAGCACAGATACGCAGTATTTT	CASSSYQSTDTQYF
TRBV6-5	.	TRBJ1-6	.	TGTGCCAGCAGTCTAGGTTCACCCCTCCACTTT	CASSLGSPLHF
TRBV5-1	TRBD1	TRBJ1-6	.	TGCGCCAGCAGCCGCGAGACAGGGATAGGGTCACCCCTCCACTTT	CASSRETGIGSPLHF
TRBV18	TRBD1	TRBJ2-2	.	TGTGCCAGCTCACCACGCCAGGGGGTGAACACCGGGGAGCTGTTTTTT	CASSPRQGVNTGELFF